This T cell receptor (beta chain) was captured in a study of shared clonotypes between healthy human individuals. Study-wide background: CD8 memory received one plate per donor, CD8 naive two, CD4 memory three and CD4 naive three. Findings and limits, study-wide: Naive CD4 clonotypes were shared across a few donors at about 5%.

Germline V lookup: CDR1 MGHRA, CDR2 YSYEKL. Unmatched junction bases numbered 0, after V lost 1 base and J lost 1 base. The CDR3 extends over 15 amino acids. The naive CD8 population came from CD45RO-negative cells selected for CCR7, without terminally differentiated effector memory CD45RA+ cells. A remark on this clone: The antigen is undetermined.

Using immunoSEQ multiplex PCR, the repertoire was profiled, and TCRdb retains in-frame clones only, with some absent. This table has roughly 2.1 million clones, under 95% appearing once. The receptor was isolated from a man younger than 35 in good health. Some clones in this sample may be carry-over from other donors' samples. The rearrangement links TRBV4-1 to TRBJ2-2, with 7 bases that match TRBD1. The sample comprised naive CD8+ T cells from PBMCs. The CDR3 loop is CASSQGTGNTGELFF. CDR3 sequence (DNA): TGCGCCAGCAGCCAAGGGACAGGGAACACCGGGGAGCTGTTTTTT.